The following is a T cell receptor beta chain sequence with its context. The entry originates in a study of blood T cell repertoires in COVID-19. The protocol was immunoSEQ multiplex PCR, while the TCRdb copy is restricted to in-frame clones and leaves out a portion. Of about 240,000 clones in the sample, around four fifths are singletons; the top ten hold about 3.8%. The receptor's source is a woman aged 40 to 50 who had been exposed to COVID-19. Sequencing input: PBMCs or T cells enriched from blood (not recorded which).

The CDR3 protein is CATSRTRTENSPLHF. CDR3 DNA sequence: TGTGCCACCAGCAGGACCCGGACAGAGAATTCACCCCTCCACTTT. This rearrangement joins TRBV15 to TRBJ1-6; perhaps TRBD1 as D (6 bases). V lost 3 bases to trimming and J lost 7 bases, with 13 bases between them. The germline V gene has CDR1 LNHNV and CDR2 YYDKDF (reference sequence). This CDR3 has 15 residues.